Shown below are 26 T cell receptor beta chains from a single sample sequenced in a study of beta chain features in type 1 diabetes. Expressed TCRB transcripts were sequenced because the isolated RNA had all been reverse transcribed beforehand. TCRdb's copy holds only in-frame clones and misses some; the assay was immunoSEQ multiplex PCR. This table holds approximately 120,000 clones, around 40% found once. Material: stem cell memory CD4+ T cells from blood. These receptors all stem from a woman younger than 30 in good health.

This clone was observed a few times. This chain links TRBV5-1 with TRBJ2-7; D possibly corresponds to TRBD1 (5 bases). CDR3 length: 15 amino acids. Trimming shortened V by 2 bases and J by 2 bases, and 14 bases separated the two germline ends. Germline CDR1 is SGHRS and CDR2 is YFSETQ. DNA of the CDR3: TGCGCCAGCAGCTTATCTACAGGTTTTACCTACGAGCAGTACTTC. Protein: CASSLSTGFTYEQYF.

The rearrangement uses TRBV5-6 and TRBJ2-7; D gene unclear. CDR1 and CDR2 from the germline V gene are SGHDT and YYEEEE. With 3 bases removed from V and 6 bases from J, the gap between germline ends came to 13 bases. The CDR3 sequence is 13 residues long. The CDR3: CASSSSNTFEQYF. As DNA, the CDR3 is TGTGCCAGCAGCTCCTCCAACACGTTCGAGCAGTACTTC.

Regarding this clone: One junction end disagrees with the germline gene, perhaps due to a read error. This rearrangement joins TRBV5-1 to TRBJ1-1; 8 nucleotides align to TRBD1. The CDR3 length is 12 residues. Germline CDR1 is SGHRS and CDR2 is YFSETQ. CDR3 in DNA: TGCGCCAGCAGCCCGCAGGGGGCCGGGCGTGACTTT. Its translation: CASSPQGAGRDF.

The chain recombines TRBV21-1 with TRBJ1-5; the table's D call, TRBD1, has no DNA check behind it. TRBV21-1 is tagged as a pseudogene. The CDR3 runs 15 residues. The CDR3: CASTMVQVQSQPQHF. The CDR3 region has the DNA TGTGCCAGCACCATGGTACAGGTTCAAAGTCAGCCCCAGCATTTT.

The chain recombines TRBV9 with TRBJ2-3; TRBD2 matches at 11 bases. Germline loops: CDR1 SGDLS, CDR2 YYNGEE. The CDR3 is made up of 16 amino acids. J gave up 5 bases and V 0 bases, and 5 bases lay outside the gene matches. The CDR3 sequence is CASSVGSGRARDTQYF. CDR3 in DNA: TGTGCCAGCAGCGTAGGTAGCGGGAGGGCCAGAGATACGCAGTATTTT.

This clone has more than one count but fewer than ten. V usage is TRBV18 and J usage is TRBJ2-7; 8 bases are shared with TRBD1. Germline CDR1 reads KGHSH; CDR2 reads LQKENI. The CDR3 sequence is 14 residues long. Trimming at V came to 3 bases and at J to 5 bases, leaving 6 bases not matched to a gene. The CDR3 nucleotides are TGTGCCAGCTCACCGGGACAGGTAGTCGACGAGCAGTACTTC. Its protein product is CASSPGQVVDEQYF.

This clone was picked up a small number of times. This sequence joins TRBV9 and TRBJ1-1; D remains unclear. V was shortened by 0 bases and J by 1 base, with 7 bases between the two germline ends. Germline V gene lookup returns CDR1 SGDLS and CDR2 YYNGEE. The CDR3 has 14 amino acids. CDR3 coding DNA: TGTGCCAGCAGCGTAGCGCGGGGGAACACTGAAGCTTTCTTT. Its protein is CASSVARGNTEAFF.

The CDR3 nucleotides read TGTGCCAGCAGTTATAGGTGGGGCCGCACAGATACGCAGTATTTT. Amino acid sequence: CASSYRWGRTDTQYF. The rearrangement uses TRBV6-5 and TRBJ2-3; tentative D call: TRBD1 (5 bases). CDR3 size: 15 residues. V lost 3 bases and J 1 base, leaving 11 bases between the germline ends. The germline CDR1 and CDR2 sequences are MNHEY and SVGAGI.

The V gene is TRBV5-6, the J gene TRBJ1-2, with D perhaps TRBD1 (5 bases). Per germline, CDR1 SGHDT and CDR2 YYEEEE. There are 14 residues in the CDR3. Trimming left V 0 bases short and J 4 bases short, with 10 bases between. The CDR3 protein is CASSLEGPPYGYTF. The CDR3 nucleotides read TGTGCCAGCAGCTTGGAGGGGCCCCCCTATGGCTACACCTTC.

This clone was counted a few times. CDR3 loop: CASSKDGARIFTDTQYF. Here the CDR3 DNA reads TGTGCCAGCAGCAAAGATGGGGCTAGGATCTTCACAGATACGCAGTATTTT. V and J are TRBV21-1 and TRBJ2-3; TRBD1, the D gene given by the table, was not confirmed from the DNA. TRBV21-1 is recorded as a pseudogene. CDR3 size: 17 residues.

The chain uses TRBV5-1 and TRBJ1-4; TRBD1 might be the D (6 bases). Germline assignment: CDR1 SGHRS and CDR2 YFSETQ. This CDR3 comprises 14 residues. Trimming removed 7 bases at V and 6 bases at J, with 16 bases between. In nucleotides, the CDR3 is TGCGCCAGCTGCGAAACAGGGAACTATGAAAAACTGTTTTTT. Amino acid sequence: CASCETGNYEKLFF.

This clone was seen only a few times. This sequence joins TRBV5-1 and TRBJ1-2, with unresolved D. Germline V gene sequence: CDR1 SGHRS, CDR2 YFSETQ. The CDR3 is 14 amino acids. V lost 4 bases and J lost 5, with 15 bases in between. CDR3 DNA sequence: TGCGCCAGCAGCCCGTTCCAGGTTGAGTATGGCTACACCTTC. Protein sequence: CASSPFQVEYGYTF.

This chain uses TRBV9 with TRBJ2-3, with TRBD2 matching over 7 bases. The trim removed 1 base at V and 0 bases at J, leaving 8 bases unmatched. Germline loops: CDR1 SGDLS, CDR2 YYNGEE. The CDR3 contains 17 residues. The CDR3 spells CASSVRVSAGSTDTQYF. CDR3 bases: TGTGCCAGCAGCGTACGAGTATCAGCGGGGAGCACAGATACGCAGTATTTT.

This clone was observed a single time. V usage is TRBV27 and J usage is TRBJ1-1; 8 bases map to TRBD1. The CDR3 is made up of 15 amino acids. Losses at the gene ends were 5 bases for V and 4 bases for J; bases not matched to a gene: 9. Per the germline V gene, CDR1 is MNHEY and CDR2 is SMNVEV (reference sequence). The CDR3 nucleotides are TGTGCCAGCAGTACCGGACAGGGCGGTTTCACTGAAGCTTTCTTT. This encodes CASSTGQGGFTEAFF.

This chain connects TRBV10-1 to TRBJ2-3; 9 nucleotides line up with TRBD2. Germline CDR1 is WNHNN and CDR2 is SYGVQD (reference sequence). The CDR3 covers 14 residues. V lost 6 bases, J lost 1 base, and 2 bases stayed unmatched. The DNA of the CDR3 is TGCGCCAGCAGCAGGACTAGCGGCACAGATACGCAGTATTTT. Its protein product is CASSRTSGTDTQYF.

The rearrangement links TRBV7-9 to TRBJ2-3, with 9 bases aligning to TRBD2. CDR3 size: 14 residues. Germline V gene data show CDR1 as SEHNR and CDR2 as FQNEAQ (reference sequence). With V trimmed by 5 bases and J by 4 bases, 4 bases remained unmatched. The CDR3 DNA reads as TGTGCCAGCAGCCCGGGACTAGCAGCAGATACGCAGTATTTT. This codes for CASSPGLAADTQYF.

The chain has TRBV9 and TRBJ2-3, with TRBD2 matching over 11 bases. CDR1 SGDLS and CDR2 YYNGEE come from the germline V gene. V lost 4 bases to trimming and J lost 1 base; unmatched junction nucleotides: 17. The CDR3 has 20 residues. As DNA, the CDR3 is TGTGCCAGCAGCCCCTGGGGACTAGCGGCGGCGAAGCGTGGCACAGATACGCAGTATTTT. Its protein is CASSPWGLAAAKRGTDTQYF.

This rearrangement joins TRBV5-1 to TRBJ2-1; 10 bases line up with TRBD1. CDR3 length: 16 amino acids. Germline values: CDR1 SGHRS, CDR2 YFSETQ. V gave up 4 bases and J gave up 13 bases; unmatched junction bases: 17. DNA for the CDR3: TGCGCCAGCAGCCTTTACCTCGGGACAGGGGTAATGGAACAGTTCTTC. It yields the protein CASSLYLGTGVMEQFF.

The chain employs TRBV18 and TRBJ1-1; 8 bases match TRBD1. V trimming: 2 bases; J trimming: 3 bases; junction bases outside the gene matches: 2. The CDR3 runs 14 residues. Germline CDR1 KGHSH, CDR2 LQKENI. This CDR3 is CASSPTTGDTEAFF. CDR3 DNA: TGTGCCAGCTCACCAACGACAGGGGACACTGAAGCTTTCTTT.

The V gene is TRBV30, the J gene TRBJ2-5, with 11 bases fitting TRBD2. The DNA end is more similar to TRBJ2-7, so the J call may be wrong. The germline gives CDR1 GTSNPN, CDR2 SVGIG (reference sequence). The CDR3 spans 16 residues. The chain's CDR3 is CAWSGGGLAAIYEQYF. The CDR3 coding sequence is TGTGCCTGGAGTGGCGGGGGACTAGCGGCCATCTACGAGCAGTACTTC.

The chain carries TRBV18 and TRBJ1-2, with 8 bases aligning to TRBD1. The J segment lost 3 bases and the V segment lost 3 bases, leaving 6 bases of the junction unmatched. The CDR3 is made up of 15 amino acids. Looked up from germline, CDR1 is KGHSH and CDR2 is LQKENI. The CDR3, as DNA: TGTGCCAGCTCACCCCGGACAGGGATGGACTATGGCTACACCTTC. It yields the protein CASSPRTGMDYGYTF.

This clone was observed once. V is TRBV7-8 and J is TRBJ1-1; 7 nucleotides agree with TRBD1. V lost 5 bases and J lost 3; bases outside the gene matches: 9. This CDR3 has 15 amino acids. The germline CDR1 and CDR2 sequences are SGHVS and FQNEAQ. CDR3 DNA sequence: TGTGCCAGCAGCCTTCTGGGCAGGGGGGACACTGAAGCTTTCTTT. The encoded protein is CASSLLGRGDTEAFF.

The rearrangement uses TRBV28 and TRBJ1-5; D not certain. Per the germline V gene, CDR1 is MDHEN and CDR2 is SYDVKM. The CDR3 totals 13 residues. Trimming pared 3 bases from V and 7 bases from J, leaving 10 bases between. CDR3 protein: CASSFRVLQPQHF. In DNA, the CDR3 is TGTGCCAGCAGTTTCCGGGTCTTGCAGCCCCAGCATTTT.

J is TRBJ2-1 and V is TRBV18; D gene ambiguous. This CDR3 comprises 16 residues. V dropped 1 base and J dropped 5 bases, with 15 bases sitting between them. From germline, CDR1 is KGHSH and CDR2 LQKENI. Written as DNA, the CDR3 is TGTGCCAGCTCACCACTACAATCGCAGTTTCACAATGAGCAGTTCTTC. Residues: CASSPLQSQFHNEQFF.

The chain couples TRBV19 to TRBJ2-2; D uncertain. Germline V lookup: CDR1 LNHDA, CDR2 SQIVND (reference sequence). With 3 bases removed from V and 6 bases from J, the gap between germline ends came to 8 bases. The CDR3 is 13 amino acids. CDR3 coding DNA: TGTGCCAGTAGTATCAGGCCTTCCGGGGAGCTGTTTTTT. The encoded protein is CASSIRPSGELFF. Looking up the rest from reference TRBV19 and TRBJ2-2 gives the full variable domain: DGGITQSPKYLFRKEGQNVTLSCEQNLNHDAMYWYRQDPGQGLRLIYYSQIVNDFQKGDIAEGYSVSREKKESFPLTVTSAQKNPTAFYLCASSIRPSGELFFGEGSRLTVL.

This chain joins TRBV5-4 and TRBJ2-5, with TRBD2 identical over 7 bases. V shed 4 bases and J 6 bases; nucleotides not matched to a gene: 15. The CDR3 has 16 residues. Looked up from germline, CDR1 is SGHNT and CDR2 is YYREEE (reference sequence). The CDR3 region is CASSPGLSSPPKTQYF. CDR3 coding DNA: TGTGCCAGCAGCCCGGGACTATCTTCCCCCCCCAAGACCCAGTACTTC.